The sequence of this TCR beta chain was determined in a study of T-cell reconstitution after alpha-beta-depleted transplantation in children. Researchers prepared the TCRbeta library using unique molecular identifiers, the study reports. TCRdb redid the calling of the PCR reads with MiXCR, one entry per CDR3 protein. The sample lists approximately 420,000 distinct CDR3 sequences, 9.5% to 13% occurring once. The clonotype originates from a human donor who donated a stem cell graft to a child with acute myeloid leukemia. The sample was PBMCs from the stem cell graft donor, taken from the stem cell graft.

The CDR3 reads CASSLDGLKNTEAFF. The CDR3 DNA reads TGTGCCAGCAGCTTAGACGGACTTAAGAACACTGAAGCTTTCTTT. The chain has TRBV7-2 and TRBJ1-1; D not certain. This CDR3 region has 15 residues. Trimming removed 1 base from V and 1 base from J, with 10 bases in between. Germline V gene lookup returns CDR1 SGHTA and CDR2 FQGNSA.